Sequencing of this T cell receptor beta chain was carried out in a study of shared clonotypes between healthy human individuals. Germline-derived CDR1 and CDR2 are MDHEN and SYDVKM. The CDR3 contains 14 residues. Trimming left V 2 bases short and J 1 base short, with 8 bases between. The assay was immunoSEQ multiplex PCR, and TCRdb's table has in-frame clones only and misses some. The sample yields over 2 million clones, 85% to 95% seen once. The gene calls are TRBV28 and TRBJ2-5; D gene ambiguous. This TCR was recovered from a man aged 18 to 29 in good health. The sequenced material came from naive CD4+ T cells sorted from blood. Subset noted: CD45RA+ positively selected. The CDR3 nucleotides read TGTGCCAGCAGTTTACAATCCCTCCAAGAGACCCAGTACTTC. The encoded protein is CASSLQSLQETQYF.